This T cell receptor beta chain was sequenced in a study of blood T cell repertoires in COVID-19. Study as a whole: Spain, Italy and the United States supplied samples that represented acute and convalescent COVID-19. The cDNA or gDNA used as material had been derived from T cells, B-cell-depleted T cells, or PBMCs.

In the authors' methods: The authors estimated nucleated cell counts from reference gene primer amplification. This table comes from immunoSEQ multiplex PCR, and its TCRdb copy is limited to in-frame clones, with some not included. That table gives V, J and clone size, and the DNA gave D and trimming. The sample holds some 180,000 clones, about 80% seen once. The ends were cut back, 11 bases at V and 2 bases at J, with 12 bases in the middle. Germline CDR1 and CDR2: KGHDR and SFDVKD. This CDR3 has 13 residues. The gene calls are TRBV24-1 and TRBJ1-3; maybe TRBD1 (6 bases). This sequence was found in a man in his fifties or sixties with acute or convalescent COVID-19. The sequenced material came from peripheral blood. This CDR3 reads CANEQGPGNTIYF. In DNA form, the CDR3 reads TGTGCCAACGAACAGGGCCCTGGAAACACCATATATTTT.